This T cell receptor beta chain was captured in a study of blood T cells in healthy people across ages (dated by TCRdb to about 2015). About the investigation overall: In model experiments, roughly one uniquely barcoded TCR beta cDNA molecule per two T cells was captured by template switching. The study measured age-related changes in TCR beta repertoire diversity using deep sequencing normalized with unique cDNA molecular identifiers. The donors were divided into four age groups: young (average approximately 17 years), middle-aged (almost 40), aged (under 70) and long-lived (roughly 88). For two donors (one aged 18 to 29 and one aged 80 or older), the study analyzed two additional independent replicas of 1 million unique cDNA reads from the same blood draw.

The donors were roughly 39 Caucasian individuals from Russia, aged roughly 6 to 100 years, who were systemically healthy. Ten milliliters of peripheral blood were drawn from each donor into EDTA-treated Vacutainer tubes. Ficoll-Paque density-gradient centrifugation was used to isolate PBMCs, with at least 6.5 million per sample. Trizol reagent was used to extract total RNA from PBMCs, with at least 5.5 micrograms per sample. For every donor, flow cytometry on a PBMC aliquot measured the percentage of naive CD45RAhigh/CD27high T cells. Trimming costs V 4 bases and J 1 base, and their ends lie 22 bases apart. From the cysteine through the phenylalanine, the CDR3 covers 18 amino acids. Solely the CDR3 DNA is kept, with 54 bases framed from the first base. CDR1 and CDR2 (SEHNR, FQNEAQ) derive from the germline V gene (reference sequence). Study-level results and caveats: Observed TCR beta diversity per million T cells fell roughly linearly with age, and a significant reduction was already apparent by age about 36. Observed TCR beta diversity correlated strongly with the percentage of naive T cells measured by flow cytometry. Compared with the aged group, the long-lived group had more naive CD4+ T cells, fewer expanded clones and increased TCR diversity, a pattern suggesting age selection. Because donor CMV infection status was unknown, age-related changes in expanded clonotypes were potentially confounded. Bulk unsorted PBMC profiling prevented conclusive comparison of naive and antigen-experienced compartments. Estimates of total diversity from one million sequenced T cells were regarded as lower bounds and underestimates.

The library came from 5' RACE. The sequencing machine was an Illumina HiSeq 2500. A second 7 to 11 cycle PCR used a sample-barcoded 5' primer and a J-beta primer mix. A template-switch 5' adaptor carrying 12 random nucleotides introduced a unique molecular identifier onto each TCR beta cDNA molecule. Each sample yielded at least 3 million CDR3-containing paired-end reads. First-strand cDNA was synthesized from all RNA with the Mint cDNA synthesis kit, primed by a TRBC-specific oligonucleotide. After uracil-DNA glycosylase treatment, a first 18-cycle PCR used universal primers M1SS and BC2_uni_R on all cDNA. As for how the authors treated the data: Each sample was normalized by randomly selecting 1 million high-quality reads, each carrying a distinct molecular identifier. Reads sharing molecular identifiers were discarded rather than binned into consensus sequences. MiTCR, set to a Q25 quality threshold and the strictest error-elimination algorithm, was used for CDR3 identification, clonotype clustering and error correction. A nonparametric unseen species model with Euler transformation was used to estimate lower-bound total TCR beta diversity. TCRdb itself trimmed the public reads at Q25 with fastp, ran MiXCR and retained productive beta chains. Every CDR3 protein is listed once, alongside the most common genes and DNA of its rows. TCRdb, not the authors, supplied the V and J calls. Recorded for this sample are some 760,000 distinct CDR3 sequences; 25% of them occurred a single time. Around 9.2% of the sample goes to the ten largest clones.

Comment on this clonotype: Its cognate antigen has yet to be identified. Within one base of it there is no much larger clone, and no base qualities were kept.

These sequences were also reported in another study, on T cells of mothers and their children. The second study reports: Nine systemically healthy Caucasian individuals served as donors, namely three mothers together with their six children. cDNA synthesis consumed the entire amount of extracted RNA, loaded at around 1.5 ug RNA in each 15 ul reaction. Sample barcodes and 2-4 random nucleotides were added via the M1S primer in the second PCR. Each mother yielded over 9.5 million TCR beta CDR3 reads and each child 2.5 million to 3 million reads. In both related and unrelated pairs, thymic selection shapes the output of TCR recombination in a similar way, with inherited differences having only a minor effect. Normalized repertoire overlap was always slightly but never significantly higher in related than unrelated mother-child pairs. No persistent microchimeric T cell clones were found, with a detection sensitivity of approximately 100 clones per million clonotypes. The study used deep NGS to compare TCR beta repertoires of mothers and children, seeking features distinguishing related mother-child pairs from unrelated individuals. Mothers averaged about 40 +/- 4 years of age and children averaged about 10 +/- 4 years. After adapter ligation was performed with NEBNext reagents, the libraries were sequenced on an Illumina HiSeq 2000 with 100+100 nt paired-end reads. To prevent cross-contamination, the mother and child libraries were prepared a month apart and were sequenced in separate runs. For each donor, between roughly 450,000 and 2,100,000 distinct TCR beta clonotypes were identified. Naive TCR beta clonotypes were estimated from low-frequency clonotypes matched to each donor's FACS-determined naive share, without sorting.

The sequenced sample was blood. The V gene is TRBV7-9 and the J gene is TRBJ2-5; perhaps TRBD1 is the D gene, with 5 bases matching. The sequence derives from a boy between 10 and 17 years old in good health. The DNA sequence is TGTGCCAGCAGCTCCAGCACTGACTCATATGGGGCCCAAGAGACCCAGTACTTC. This translates into CASSSSTDSYGAQETQYF.